This entry lists 14 T cell receptor beta chains sequenced from one sample in a study of T-cell reconstitution after alpha-beta-depleted transplantation in children. Preparation of the TCRbeta library involved a method that used unique molecular identifiers. Each CDR3 protein is one row after TCRdb ran MiXCR on the PCR reads. The table shows roughly 670,000 distinct CDR3 sequences, with around 12% occurring only once. Sequenced here: PBMCs, sampled before TCRalphabeta/CD19-depleted stem cell transplant. The receptors originated from a girl aged 2-10 years with congenital amegakaryocytic thrombocytopenia, due to receive a stem cell transplant.

This clonotype was seen ten or more times. V is TRBV5-1 and J is TRBJ2-3, with D possibly being TRBD1 or TRBD2 (6 bases each). Trimming took off 5 bases at V and 8 bases at J, with 15 bases between the two ends. This CDR3 contains 13 residues. Per the germline V gene, CDR1 is SGHRS and CDR2 is YFSETQ. The DNA of the CDR3 is TGCGCCAGCAGACCCGAACAGGGAGGTACGCAGTATTTT. Translated: CASRPEQGGTQYF.

This clonotype has more than one count but fewer than ten. The V call is TRBV20-1, the J call TRBJ2-1; TRBD1 matches 9 bases. Germline values: CDR1 DFQATT, CDR2 SNEGSKA (reference sequence). This CDR3 contains 20 residues. The V segment lost 0 bases and the J segment 5 bases; nucleotides outside the gene matches: 20. The CDR3 region is CSARERAGTGFPKTNNEQFF. CDR3 DNA: TGCAGTGCTAGAGAGAGGGCCGGGACAGGGTTTCCAAAAACCAACAATGAGCAGTTCTTC.

This clonotype was recorded at least ten times. The J gene is TRBJ2-3, the V gene TRBV5-1; tentatively, D is TRBD2 (6 bases). This CDR3 region has 15 residues. The V and J ends lost 4 bases and 2 bases respectively, with 14 bases between them. Germline V gives CDR1 SGHRS, CDR2 YFSETQ. The DNA for the CDR3 is TGCGCCAGCAGCGAAGGGACTTCTCCCACAGATACGCAGTATTTT. Translating gives CASSEGTSPTDTQYF.

This clonotype has just a few counts. This rearrangement joins TRBV20-1 to TRBJ1-2, with D maybe TRBD1 (6 bases). CDR3 length: 13 amino acids. Trimming removed 6 bases from V and 0 bases from J, with 11 bases in between. Germline values: CDR1 DFQATT, CDR2 SNEGSKA (reference sequence). CDR3: CSAAGHPNYGYTF. The CDR3 coding sequence is TGCAGTGCAGCGGGACACCCTAACTATGGCTACACCTTC.

The chain employs TRBV12-3 or TRBV12-4 and TRBJ2-2; D ambiguous. The CDR3 is 15 amino acids. V was pared by 7 bases and J by 0 bases, with 12 bases between. The CDR3 loop reads CASTEVVANTGELFF. The CDR3 DNA sequence: TGTGCCAGCACCGAGGTGGTCGCGAACACCGGGGAGCTGTTTTTT.

This chain's CDR3 is CASSYGRSQPQHF. Written as DNA, the CDR3 is TGTGCCAGCAGTTACGGGAGGAGTCAGCCCCAGCATTTT. The chain recombines TRBV6-5 with TRBJ1-5; D call uncertain. The CDR3 loop spans 13 amino acids. V was trimmed by 2 bases and J by 6 bases, leaving 8 bases between them. In germline, CDR1 is MNHEY, CDR2 SVGAGI.

A few counts support this clonotype. Here the CDR3 reads CSANPTGQGYEQYF. The DNA of the CDR3 is TGCAGTGCAAACCCTACCGGACAGGGGTACGAGCAGTACTTC. V and J are TRBV20-1 and TRBJ2-7, with 9 bases lining up with TRBD1. The ends lost 6 bases at V and 4 bases at J; junction bases unmatched: 10. The CDR3 has 14 residues. The germline V gene encodes CDR1 DFQATT and CDR2 SNEGSKA (reference sequence).

The chain couples TRBV7-2 to TRBJ2-3, with D unclear. The CDR3 sequence is 13 residues long. Trimming took 7 bases from V and 0 from J, leaving 8 bases between them. The germline V gene encodes CDR1 SGHTA and CDR2 FQGNSA. The CDR3 nucleotides are TGTGCCAGCAACCCAACTAGCACAGATACGCAGTATTTT. Amino acid sequence: CASNPTSTDTQYF.

The sample holds a few counts of this clonotype. The chain links TRBV3-1 to TRBJ2-3; 7 bases match TRBD2. Germline assignment: CDR1 LGHDT and CDR2 YNNKEL (reference sequence). With V trimmed by 0 bases and J by 6 bases, 12 bases remained unmatched. The CDR3 is 17 residues long. This CDR3 is CASSQDTSAYSGDTQYF. The CDR3 DNA sequence: TGTGCCAGCAGCCAAGATACTAGCGCCTACTCGGGGGATACGCAGTATTTT.

The chain is built from TRBV5-1 and TRBJ2-7; 10 bases line up with TRBD1. This CDR3 region has 14 residues. From germline, CDR1 is SGHRS and CDR2 YFSETQ. Losses at the gene ends were 6 bases for V and 6 bases for J; bases not matched to a gene: 9. This CDR3 reads CASKDWTGGAEQYF. CDR3 in DNA: TGCGCCAGCAAGGACTGGACAGGGGGGGCCGAGCAGTACTTC. The variable domain in full, with the rest retrieved from reference TRBV5-1 and TRBJ2-7, is KAGVTQTPRYLIKTRGQQVTLSCSPISGHRSVSWYQQTPGQGLQFLFEYFSETQRNKGNFPGRFSGRQFSNSRSEMNVSTLELGDSALYLCASKDWTGGAEQYFGPGTRLTVT.

This clonotype appeared many times. The chain links TRBV20-1 to TRBJ2-7; 9 nucleotides align to TRBD2. There are 14 residues in the CDR3. CDR1 DFQATT and CDR2 SNEGSKA come from the germline V gene (reference sequence). V trimming: 5 bases; J trimming: 1 base; junction bases outside the gene matches: 6. The CDR3 spells CSARYSGGSYEQYF. CDR3 sequence (DNA): TGCAGTGCTCGTTATAGCGGGGGTTCCTACGAGCAGTACTTC.

This clonotype has a count of ten or more. The chain joins TRBV5-5 to TRBJ2-7; D remains unclear. This CDR3 has 11 amino acids. In germline, CDR1 is SGHKS, CDR2 YYEKEE (reference sequence). With 4 bases removed from V and 6 bases from J, the gap between germline ends came to 8 bases. The CDR3 DNA reads TGTGCCAGCAGCCGGACCCTCGAGCAGTACTTC. Protein: CASSRTLEQYF.

The chain uses TRBV18 and TRBJ2-3; TRBD2 aligns across 8 bases. V lost 1 base to trimming and J lost 2 bases; unmatched junction nucleotides: 2. CDR3 length equals 15 residues. CDR1 and CDR2 (germline): KGHSH, LQKENI. DNA of the CDR3: TGTGCCAGCTCACCACTTAGCGGGGTCACAGATACGCAGTATTTT. Translated: CASSPLSGVTDTQYF.

This sequence joins TRBV30 and TRBJ2-7; D possibly corresponds to TRBD2 (6 bases). This CDR3 has 13 amino acids. The ends were cut back, 0 bases at V and 9 bases at J, with 15 bases in the middle. The germline V gene has CDR1 GTSNPN and CDR2 SVGIG (reference sequence). The CDR3 nucleotides are TGTGCCTGGAGTGTACGGAGGGACCACGGGCAGTACTTC. This encodes CAWSVRRDHGQYF.